These T cell receptor beta chains were read from a single sample in a study of T cells after yellow fever vaccination. TCRdb redid the calling of the 5' RACE reads with MiXCR, one entry per CDR3 protein. The sample shows about 320,000 distinct CDR3 sequences, approximately 4.5% of them seen only once. The source material was PBMCs, sampled 15 days after the yellow fever booster vaccination. The receptors were gathered from a man between 18 and 29 years old who received the YFV17D yellow fever vaccine. The CDR3 runs from the conserved cysteine through the conserved F or W. The order of the fields is clone size, D gene, V gene, J gene, CDR3 protein, CDR3 DNA. D genes are given only for firm matches. Clone size, where shown, is once, few, many, or a class for clones that have expanded.

abundance: many; d_gene: TRBD1; v_gene: TRBV10-3; j_gene: TRBJ2-2; CDR3aa: CAIRQGSGELFF; CDR3nt: TGTGCCATCAGACAGGGGTCCGGGGAGCTGTTTTTT
abundance: few; d_gene: NA; v_gene: TRBV15; j_gene: TRBJ2-1; CDR3aa: CATGTGFFDEQFF; CDR3nt: TGTGCCACCGGCACAGGGTTTTTCGATGAGCAGTTCTTC
abundance: few; d_gene: NA; v_gene: TRBV29-1; j_gene: TRBJ2-1; CDR3aa: CSVEGGSRLGGSYNEQFF; CDR3nt: TGCAGCGTTGAAGGGGGAAGCCGTCTGGGGGGTTCCTACAATGAGCAGTTCTTC
abundance: NA; d_gene: TRBD1; v_gene: TRBV7-2; j_gene: TRBJ2-3; CDR3aa: CASSLGDSRSTDTQYF; CDR3nt: TGTGCCAGCAGCTTAGGGGACAGCCGTTCGACAGATACGCAGTATTTT
abundance: many; d_gene: NA; v_gene: TRBV4-2; j_gene: TRBJ2-7; CDR3aa: CASSADGGYEQYF; CDR3nt: TGTGCCAGCAGCGCTGACGGAGGCTACGAGCAGTACTTC
abundance: few; d_gene: TRBD1; v_gene: TRBV5-1; j_gene: TRBJ2-2; CDR3aa: CASSFAGTGVTGELFF; CDR3nt: TGCGCCAGCAGCTTTGCCGGGACAGGGGTCACCGGGGAGCTGTTTTTT
abundance: NA; d_gene: NA; v_gene: TRBV10-3; j_gene: TRBJ2-1; CDR3aa: CAISEAGSYYNEQFF; CDR3nt: TGTGCCATCAGTGAAGCCGGAAGTTACTACAATGAGCAGTTCTTC
abundance: few; d_gene: NA; v_gene: TRBV19; j_gene: TRBJ2-7; CDR3aa: CASSIGGRLVDEQYF; CDR3nt: TGTGCCAGTAGTATAGGGGGTCGCCTTGTTGACGAGCAGTACTTC
abundance: many; d_gene: NA; v_gene: TRBV6-1; j_gene: TRBJ2-5; CDR3aa: CASSFGKIPETQYF; CDR3nt: TGTGCCAGCAGTTTCGGCAAAATCCCAGAGACCCAGTACTTC
abundance: many; d_gene: TRBD2; v_gene: TRBV2; j_gene: TRBJ2-1; CDR3aa: CASSERAGEYNEQFF; CDR3nt: TGTGCCAGCAGTGAACGAGCGGGGGAATACAATGAGCAGTTCTTC
abundance: NA; d_gene: NA; v_gene: TRBV18; j_gene: TRBJ2-1; CDR3aa: CASSPLTAYNEQFF; CDR3nt: TGTGCCAGCTCACCACTCACCGCCTACAATGAGCAGTTCTTC
abundance: NA; d_gene: NA; v_gene: TRBV5-1; j_gene: TRBJ2-7; CDR3aa: CASSFARLAYEQYF; CDR3nt: TGCGCCAGCAGCTTCGCCCGCTTGGCCTACGAGCAGTACTTC
abundance: many; d_gene: TRBD1; v_gene: TRBV7-9; j_gene: TRBJ2-7; CDR3aa: CASYHGPLRDRNHEQYF; CDR3nt: TGTGCCAGCTACCACGGCCCCCTACGGGACAGAAACCACGAGCAGTACTTC
abundance: few; d_gene: NA; v_gene: TRBV12-5; j_gene: TRBJ2-2; CDR3aa: CASIGGDGELFF; CDR3nt: TGTGCTAGTATCGGGGGAGACGGGGAGCTGTTTTTT
abundance: many; d_gene: NA; v_gene: TRBV6-5; j_gene: TRBJ2-5; CDR3aa: CASSYGVLETQYF; CDR3nt: TGTGCCAGCAGTTACGGGGTTTTGGAGACCCAGTACTTC
abundance: many; d_gene: NA; v_gene: TRBV7-9; j_gene: TRBJ2-5; CDR3aa: CASKPWGLAGETQYF; CDR3nt: TGTGCCAGCAAGCCCTGGGGTCTAGCTGGGGAGACCCAGTACTTC
abundance: many; d_gene: TRBD1; v_gene: TRBV27; j_gene: TRBJ2-1; CDR3aa: CASSRWTGSYNEQFF; CDR3nt: TGTGCCAGCAGCCGCTGGACAGGTTCCTACAATGAGCAGTTCTTC
abundance: many; d_gene: TRBD1; v_gene: TRBV5-1; j_gene: TRBJ1-5; CDR3aa: CASSSTGSSNQPQHF; CDR3nt: TGCGCCAGCAGCTCGACAGGGAGCAGCAATCAGCCCCAGCATTTT
abundance: few; d_gene: TRBD1; v_gene: TRBV5-6; j_gene: TRBJ1-2; CDR3aa: CASSFPGQGRGGYTF; CDR3nt: TGTGCCAGCAGCTTCCCGGGACAGGGGCGGGGAGGCTACACCTTC
abundance: many; d_gene: NA; v_gene: TRBV27; j_gene: TRBJ1-5; CDR3aa: CASSHLGASNQPQHF; CDR3nt: TGTGCCAGCAGTCACCTTGGGGCTAGCAATCAGCCCCAGCATTTT
abundance: NA; d_gene: NA; v_gene: TRBV6-1; j_gene: TRBJ1-1; CDR3aa: CASSEPGTGNTEAFF; CDR3nt: TGTGCCAGCAGTGAACCAGGGACTGGGAACACTGAAGCTTTCTTT
abundance: NA; d_gene: NA; v_gene: TRBV7-2; j_gene: TRBJ2-6; CDR3aa: CASSSQLSGANVLTF; CDR3nt: TGTGCCAGCAGTTCCCAGCTCTCTGGGGCCAACGTCCTGACTTTC
abundance: NA; d_gene: TRBD2; v_gene: TRBV24-1; j_gene: TRBJ2-1; CDR3aa: CATGGGVGSYNEQFF; CDR3nt: TGTGCCACCGGTGGGGGGGTTGGGTCCTACAATGAGCAGTTCTTC
abundance: many; d_gene: NA; v_gene: TRBV5-1; j_gene: TRBJ1-5; CDR3aa: CASSLAGTYNQPQHF; CDR3nt: TGCGCCAGCAGCTTGGCCGGGACATACAATCAGCCCCAGCATTTT
abundance: many; d_gene: NA; v_gene: TRBV6-2/TRBV6-3; j_gene: TRBJ2-1; CDR3aa: CASSSSDSNEQFF; CDR3nt: TGTGCCAGCAGTTCCTCGGACTCTAATGAGCAGTTCTTC
abundance: NA; d_gene: TRBD1; v_gene: TRBV24-1; j_gene: TRBJ1-2; CDR3aa: CATRTRTGGANYGYTF; CDR3nt: TGTGCCACCAGGACTCGAACAGGGGGCGCCAACTATGGCTACACCTTC
abundance: NA; d_gene: NA; v_gene: TRBV11-2; j_gene: TRBJ2-3; CDR3aa: CASSPPAKRATQYF; CDR3nt: TGTGCCAGCAGCCCGCCGGCAAAACGGGCTACGCAGTATTTT
abundance: NA; d_gene: NA; v_gene: TRBV4-1; j_gene: TRBJ2-3; CDR3aa: CASSQDGVGAADTQYF; CDR3nt: TGCGCCAGCAGCCAAGATGGGGTCGGCGCTGCAGATACGCAGTATTTT
abundance: NA; d_gene: TRBD1; v_gene: TRBV7-2; j_gene: TRBJ1-2; CDR3aa: CASRSWNRGEGYTF; CDR3nt: TGTGCCAGCAGATCTTGGAACAGGGGAGAGGGCTACACCTTC
abundance: many; d_gene: NA; v_gene: TRBV2; j_gene: TRBJ2-3; CDR3aa: CASLERRTDTQYF; CDR3nt: TGTGCCAGCCTTGAAAGACGGACAGATACGCAGTATTTT
abundance: many; d_gene: NA; v_gene: TRBV7-2; j_gene: TRBJ2-3; CDR3aa: CASSKNRPADTQYF; CDR3nt: TGTGCCAGCAGCAAGAACCGGCCGGCAGATACGCAGTATTTT
abundance: many; d_gene: TRBD1; v_gene: TRBV12-3/TRBV12-4; j_gene: TRBJ1-2; CDR3aa: CASSADRGHGYTF; CDR3nt: TGTGCCAGCAGTGCCGACAGGGGACATGGCTACACCTTC
abundance: NA; d_gene: NA; v_gene: TRBV12-3/TRBV12-4; j_gene: TRBJ1-1; CDR3aa: CASSPGPSGEAFF; CDR3nt: TGTGCCAGCAGTCCGGGGCCATCGGGTGAAGCTTTCTTT
abundance: NA; d_gene: NA; v_gene: TRBV30; j_gene: TRBJ1-1; CDR3aa: CAWGQSNTEAFF; CDR3nt: TGTGCCTGGGGACAGTCGAACACTGAAGCTTTCTTT
abundance: many; d_gene: TRBD1; v_gene: TRBV7-8; j_gene: TRBJ1-2; CDR3aa: CASSLQGQGRGYTF; CDR3nt: TGTGCCAGCAGCTTACAGGGACAGGGACGAGGCTACACCTTC
abundance: many; d_gene: NA; v_gene: TRBV29-1; j_gene: TRBJ2-1; CDR3aa: CSVARQGTYNEQFF; CDR3nt: TGCAGCGTTGCTCGGCAGGGGACCTACAATGAGCAGTTCTTC
abundance: many; d_gene: NA; v_gene: TRBV7-2; j_gene: TRBJ2-7; CDR3aa: CASSLVAQLGEQYF; CDR3nt: TGTGCCAGCAGCTTAGTTGCCCAACTAGGCGAGCAGTACTTC
abundance: many; d_gene: NA; v_gene: TRBV20-1; j_gene: TRBJ1-6; CDR3aa: CSANDRAPHNSPLHF; CDR3nt: TGCAGTGCTAACGATAGGGCCCCTCACAATTCACCCCTCCACTTT
abundance: many; d_gene: NA; v_gene: TRBV2; j_gene: TRBJ2-7; CDR3aa: CASTESSYEQYF; CDR3nt: TGTGCCAGCACCGAGAGCTCCTACGAGCAGTACTTC
abundance: NA; d_gene: NA; v_gene: TRBV7-2; j_gene: TRBJ2-3; CDR3aa: CASSSPNTDTQYF; CDR3nt: TGTGCCAGCAGCTCACCCAACACAGATACGCAGTATTTT
abundance: NA; d_gene: TRBD2; v_gene: TRBV14; j_gene: TRBJ2-1; CDR3aa: CASSPRLAGGPEQFF; CDR3nt: TGTGCCAGCAGTCCCCGACTAGCGGGGGGGCCTGAGCAGTTCTTC
abundance: NA; d_gene: TRBD2; v_gene: TRBV29-1; j_gene: TRBJ2-1; CDR3aa: CSVGLAGGSLGEQFF; CDR3nt: TGCAGCGTTGGACTAGCGGGGGGATCGCTCGGTGAGCAGTTCTTC
abundance: many; d_gene: NA; v_gene: TRBV29-1; j_gene: TRBJ2-2; CDR3aa: CSVSLEISGELFF; CDR3nt: TGCAGCGTTAGCTTGGAGATCTCCGGGGAGCTGTTTTTT
abundance: NA; d_gene: NA; v_gene: TRBV5-4; j_gene: TRBJ1-1; CDR3aa: CASSQTAPSEAFF; CDR3nt: TGTGCCAGCAGCCAGACAGCCCCTAGTGAAGCTTTCTTT
abundance: few; d_gene: NA; v_gene: TRBV5-1; j_gene: TRBJ1-2; CDR3aa: CASSNSYYGYTF; CDR3nt: TGCGCCAGCAGCAACAGCTACTATGGCTACACCTTC
abundance: many; d_gene: NA; v_gene: TRBV6-6; j_gene: TRBJ1-3; CDR3aa: CASQFSASGNTIYF; CDR3nt: TGTGCCAGCCAGTTTTCGGCCTCTGGAAACACCATATATTTT
abundance: few; d_gene: NA; v_gene: TRBV18; j_gene: TRBJ1-1; CDR3aa: CASSGRTNTEAFF; CDR3nt: TGTGCCAGCTCAGGACGGACGAACACTGAAGCTTTCTTT
abundance: few; d_gene: NA; v_gene: TRBV18; j_gene: TRBJ1-3; CDR3aa: CASSPPANSGNTIYF; CDR3nt: TGTGCCAGCTCACCGCCAGCCAACTCTGGAAACACCATATATTTT
abundance: many; d_gene: NA; v_gene: TRBV3-1; j_gene: TRBJ1-1; CDR3aa: CASSRGIDGEAFF; CDR3nt: TGTGCCAGCAGCCGAGGTATAGACGGTGAAGCTTTCTTT
abundance: NA; d_gene: NA; v_gene: TRBV7-6; j_gene: TRBJ2-3; CDR3aa: CASSLATGPDTQYF; CDR3nt: TGTGCCAGCAGCTTAGCAACGGGACCAGATACGCAGTATTTT
abundance: NA; d_gene: TRBD1; v_gene: TRBV19; j_gene: TRBJ2-7; CDR3aa: CASLSSGTGGRYEQYF; CDR3nt: TGTGCCAGCTTAAGCTCCGGGACAGGGGGCCGATACGAGCAGTACTTC
abundance: many; d_gene: NA; v_gene: TRBV9; j_gene: TRBJ1-1; CDR3aa: CASSVDLNTEAFF; CDR3nt: TGTGCCAGCAGCGTAGACTTGAACACTGAAGCTTTCTTT
abundance: NA; d_gene: NA; v_gene: TRBV19; j_gene: TRBJ1-2; CDR3aa: CASSIPGNYGYTF; CDR3nt: TGTGCCAGTAGTATTCCGGGGAATTATGGCTACACCTTC
abundance: NA; d_gene: TRBD1; v_gene: TRBV12-3/TRBV12-4; j_gene: TRBJ1-1; CDR3aa: CASSHDRGHTEAFF; CDR3nt: TGTGCCAGCAGCCATGACAGGGGTCACACTGAAGCTTTCTTT
abundance: many; d_gene: TRBD1; v_gene: TRBV5-6; j_gene: TRBJ1-2; CDR3aa: CASSFDRAEGYTF; CDR3nt: TGTGCCAGCAGCTTTGACAGGGCAGAGGGCTACACCTTC
abundance: few; d_gene: NA; v_gene: TRBV13; j_gene: TRBJ1-6; CDR3aa: CASSQARGGPLHF; CDR3nt: TGTGCCAGCAGCCAAGCCCGGGGGGGGCCCCTCCACTTT
abundance: many; d_gene: TRBD2; v_gene: TRBV6-5; j_gene: TRBJ2-3; CDR3aa: CASSYSTPGGLSDTQYF; CDR3nt: TGTGCCAGCAGTTACTCGACCCCGGGGGGGCTCTCAGATACGCAGTATTTT
abundance: NA; d_gene: NA; v_gene: TRBV2; j_gene: TRBJ1-4; CDR3aa: CASMTQTNEKLFF; CDR3nt: TGTGCCAGCATGACTCAAACTAATGAAAAACTGTTTTTT